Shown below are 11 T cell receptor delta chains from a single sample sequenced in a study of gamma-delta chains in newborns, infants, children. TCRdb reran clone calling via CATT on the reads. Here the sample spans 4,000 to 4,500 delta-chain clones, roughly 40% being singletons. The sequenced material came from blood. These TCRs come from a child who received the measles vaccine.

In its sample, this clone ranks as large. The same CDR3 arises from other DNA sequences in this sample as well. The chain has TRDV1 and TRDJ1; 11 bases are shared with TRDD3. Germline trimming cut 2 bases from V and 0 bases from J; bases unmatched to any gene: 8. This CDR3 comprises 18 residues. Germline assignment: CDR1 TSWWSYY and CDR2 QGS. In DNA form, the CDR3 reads TGTGCTCTTGGGGAAGCTAACTGGGGGATAGAAAACACCGATAAACTCATCTTT. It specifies CALGEANWGIENTDKLIF.

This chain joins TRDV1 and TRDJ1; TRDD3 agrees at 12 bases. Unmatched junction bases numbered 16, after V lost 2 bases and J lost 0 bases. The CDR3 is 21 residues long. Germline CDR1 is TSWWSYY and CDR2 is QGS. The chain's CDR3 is CALGEVPSWTGGYWNTDKLIF. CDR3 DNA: TGTGCTCTTGGGGAAGTACCTAGTTGGACTGGGGGATACTGGAACACCGATAAACTCATCTTT.

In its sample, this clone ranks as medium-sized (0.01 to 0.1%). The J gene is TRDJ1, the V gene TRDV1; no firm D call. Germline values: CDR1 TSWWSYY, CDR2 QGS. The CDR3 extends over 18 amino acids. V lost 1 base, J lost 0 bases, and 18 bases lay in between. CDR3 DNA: TGTGCTCTTGGGGAACGCGAAAGCCTTTTAGGATACACCGATAAACTCATCTTT. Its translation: CALGERESLLGYTDKLIF.

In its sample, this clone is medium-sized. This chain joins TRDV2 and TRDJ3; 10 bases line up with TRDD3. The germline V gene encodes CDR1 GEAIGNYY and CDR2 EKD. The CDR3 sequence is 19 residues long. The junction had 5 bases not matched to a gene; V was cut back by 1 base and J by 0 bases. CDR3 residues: CACDTLGDRSSWDTRQMFF. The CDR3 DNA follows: TGTGCCTGTGACACACTGGGGGATCGTAGCTCCTGGGACACCCGACAGATGTTTTTC.

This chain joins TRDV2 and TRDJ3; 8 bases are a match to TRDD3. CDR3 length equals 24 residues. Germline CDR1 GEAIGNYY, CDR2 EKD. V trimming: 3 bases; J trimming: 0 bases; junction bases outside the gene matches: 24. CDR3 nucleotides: TGTGCCTGTGACGCCGGCTTTCAAGACTACTGGGGGTTCCTAGGCTCCTGGGACACCCGACAGATGTTTTTC. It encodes CACDAGFQDYWGFLGSWDTRQMFF.

DNA for the CDR3: TGTGCTCTTAGGAAAACAAGGGATACGCGCCCTCCGTACACCGATAAACTCATCTTT. It is translated as CALRKTRDTRPPYTDKLIF. V is TRDV1 and J is TRDJ1, with 8 bases aligning to TRDD3. In germline, CDR1 is TSWWSYY, CDR2 QGS. J was trimmed by 0 bases and V by 8 bases; bases with no gene match: 20. This CDR3 spans 19 amino acids.

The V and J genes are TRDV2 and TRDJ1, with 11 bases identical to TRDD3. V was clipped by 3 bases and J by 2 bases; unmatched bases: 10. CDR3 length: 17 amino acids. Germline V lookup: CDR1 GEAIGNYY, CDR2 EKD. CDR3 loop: CACDSSWGIRGTDKLIF. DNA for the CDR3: TGTGCCTGTGACTCGTCTTGGGGGATACGCGGAACCGATAAACTCATCTTT.

CDR3 protein: CALGELSPWSYEYWGCGLNPLYTDKLIF. The CDR3 DNA reads TGTGCTCTTGGGGAACTATCACCCTGGTCCTACGAGTACTGGGGGTGCGGCCTAAACCCTTTGTACACCGATAAACTCATCTTT. The rearrangement joins TRDV1 to TRDJ1, with 8 bases lining up with TRDD3. The germline CDR1 and CDR2 sequences are TSWWSYY and QGS. The V segment lost 0 bases and the J segment 0 bases; nucleotides outside the gene matches: 39. The CDR3 loop spans 28 amino acids.

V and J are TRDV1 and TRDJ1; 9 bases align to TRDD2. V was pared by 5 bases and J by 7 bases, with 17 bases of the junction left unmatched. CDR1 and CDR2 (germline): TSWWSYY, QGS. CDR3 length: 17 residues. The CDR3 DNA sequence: TGTGCTCTTGGGCGCGCCTTCCTACGTCGCAGCGGGGGTAAACTCATCTTT. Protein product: CALGRAFLRRSGGKLIF.

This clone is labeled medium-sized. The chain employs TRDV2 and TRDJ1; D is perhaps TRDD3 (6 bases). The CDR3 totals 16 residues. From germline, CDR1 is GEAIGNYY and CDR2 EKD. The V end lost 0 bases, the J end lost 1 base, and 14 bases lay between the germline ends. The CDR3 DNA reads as TGTGCCTGTGACACCGTTGGCTGGGGACCCACCGATAAACTCATCTTT. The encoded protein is CACDTVGWGPTDKLIF.

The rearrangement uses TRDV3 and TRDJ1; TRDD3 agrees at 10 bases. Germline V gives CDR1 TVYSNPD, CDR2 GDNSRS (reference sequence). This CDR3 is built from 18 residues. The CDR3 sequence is CASQGNSFNLYWGMGLIF. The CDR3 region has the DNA TGTGCGTCCCAGGGAAACTCCTTCAACCTATACTGGGGGATGGGACTCATCTTT.